Listed here are 31 T cell receptor beta chains from one sample, sequenced in a study of CD8+CD57+ T cells in acquired aplastic anemia. Investigators profiled TCR beta VDJ and CDR3 from genomic DNA template. Each CDR3 protein is one row after TCRdb ran MiXCR on the reads. The data contain around 150,000 distinct CDR3 sequences, 41% of them singletons. The specimen was sorted CD4+, CD8+, or CD8+CD57+ T cells (not recorded which) from PBMCs. These receptors came from a human donor in good health, serving as a control.

This clonotype was observed a single time. The chain links TRBV9 to TRBJ2-3, with D maybe TRBD2 (6 bases). The CDR3 covers 12 residues. The V and J ends lost 4 bases and 5 bases respectively, with 8 bases between them. CDR1 and CDR2 (germline): SGDLS, YYNGEE. The CDR3 sequence is CASSPAGDTQYF. CDR3 DNA: TGTGCCAGCAGCCCAGCGGGAGATACGCAGTATTTT.

This clonotype occurred many times. The chain recombines TRBV6-2 or TRBV6-3 with TRBJ2-1; TRBD2 matches 9 bases. Germline loops: CDR1 MNHEY, CDR2 SVGEGT. The CDR3 length is 14 residues. The V segment lost 2 bases and the J segment 7 bases; nucleotides outside the gene matches: 3. The DNA of the CDR3 is TGTGCCAGCAGTTACAGGCTAGCGGGGAATGAGCAGTTCTTC. Protein product: CASSYRLAGNEQFF.

This clonotype was seen more than once but under ten times. This chain uses TRBV27 with TRBJ2-5; D uncertain. The length of the CDR3 is 15 residues. V dropped 5 bases and J dropped 5 bases, with 18 bases sitting between them. Per germline, CDR1 MNHEY and CDR2 SMNVEV (reference sequence). This CDR3 is CASSPSFRGPETQYF. CDR3 coding DNA: TGTGCCAGCAGTCCCTCCTTCCGCGGTCCGGAGACCCAGTACTTC.

V usage is TRBV18 and J usage is TRBJ2-5; 9 nucleotides line up with TRBD2. The CDR3 loop spans 15 amino acids. The trim removed 3 bases at V and 2 bases at J, leaving 4 bases unmatched. Per germline, CDR1 KGHSH and CDR2 LQKENI. The DNA for the CDR3 is TGTGCCAGCTCACCCCTAGCGGGACGACAAGAGACCCAGTACTTC. Its translation is CASSPLAGRQETQYF.

To note about this clonotype: At one end the junction does not follow the germline gene, possibly because of a read error. The V call is TRBV2, the J call TRBJ2-1; tentatively, D is TRBD2 (6 bases). The CDR3 length is 14 residues. CDR1 SNHLY and CDR2 FYNNEI come from the germline V gene. CDR3 sequence: CASSELTKDYEQSF. CDR3 coding DNA: TGTGCCAGCAGTGAATTAACCAAGGACTATGAGCAGTCCTTC.

This chain links TRBV10-3 with TRBJ1-2, with 7 bases that match TRBD1. V lost 0 bases to trimming and J lost 2 bases; unmatched junction nucleotides: 9. Germline-derived CDR1 and CDR2 are ENHRY and SYGVKD. CDR3 length equals 17 residues. The CDR3 DNA reads as TGTGCCATCAGTGAGTCGGTTGTAGGGGGCACAAACTATGGCTACACCTTC. This codes for CAISESVVGGTNYGYTF.

In its sample, this clonotype was seen many times. J is TRBJ1-3 and V is TRBV7-9; 9 bases are a match to TRBD1. CDR3 length equals 17 residues. Germline V gives CDR1 SEHNR, CDR2 FQNEAQ (reference sequence). V lost 5 bases and J lost 3; bases outside the gene matches: 11. This chain's CDR3 is CASSPMGGQGLGNTIYF. Here the CDR3 DNA reads TGTGCCAGCAGCCCGATGGGGGGACAGGGCCTTGGAAACACCATATATTTT.

CDR3 amino acids: CASSQDTYGYTF. The CDR3 DNA sequence: TGTGCCAGCAGCCAGGACACGTATGGCTACACCTTC. V and J are TRBV7-9 and TRBJ1-2; D is possibly TRBD1 (5 bases). Trimming cost V 5 bases and J 5 bases, with 9 bases left between them. Per the germline V gene, CDR1 is SEHNR and CDR2 is FQNEAQ (reference sequence). This CDR3 region has 12 residues.

As for this clonotype: At one end the junction does not follow the germline gene, possibly because of a read error. The chain combines TRBV15 with TRBJ1-2; D is possibly TRBD1 (5 bases). In germline, CDR1 is LNHNV, CDR2 YYDKDF (reference sequence). The CDR3 is 13 amino acids. CDR3 DNA: TGTGCCACCAGCAGAGTCTTTGGGGGTGGCTACGCCTTC. It specifies CATSRVFGGGYAF.

With regard to this clonotype: Since a much larger clone is just one base distant, this may be a read error. V is TRBV6-5 and J is TRBJ1-2; D gene ambiguous. The CDR3 is 15 amino acids. The germline V gene has CDR1 MNHEY and CDR2 SVGAGI. The CDR3 reads CARSYSRHPDYGYTF. The CDR3 DNA is TGTGCCCGCAGTTACTCTAGGCACCCCGACTATGGCTACACCTTC.

The V and J genes are TRBV4-2 and TRBJ2-2; 10 bases map to TRBD1. Germline CDR1 and CDR2: LGHNA and YNFKEQ. This CDR3 is built from 16 residues. J lost 5 bases, V lost 4 bases, and 7 bases had no gene match. CDR3: CASSRTTGGMTGELFF. CDR3 nucleotides: TGTGCCAGCAGCCGAACGACAGGGGGCATGACCGGGGAGCTGTTTTTT.

This clonotype was observed a few times. The genes are TRBV2 and TRBJ1-1; D gene unclear. Trimming shortened V by 3 bases and J by 4 bases, and 9 bases separated the two germline ends. The CDR3 consists of 13 residues. In germline, CDR1 is SNHLY, CDR2 FYNNEI. This chain's CDR3 is CASSEGSSTEAFF. The DNA for the CDR3 is TGTGCCAGCAGTGAGGGATCGAGCACTGAAGCTTTCTTT.

The chain uses TRBV6-1 and TRBJ1-2; D gene uncertain. The ends were cut back, 1 base at V and 4 bases at J, with 13 bases in the middle. Germline V CDR1 and CDR2: MNHNS, SASEGT. The CDR3 is 15 amino acids. The CDR3 protein is CASSEGVRQAYGYTF. CDR3 in DNA: TGTGCCAGCAGTGAAGGAGTCAGACAAGCCTATGGCTACACCTTC.

The table lists this clonotype with many counts. V and J are TRBV2 and TRBJ1-6, with a possible D match to TRBD1 (5 bases). The germline CDR1 and CDR2 sequences are SNHLY and FYNNEI. The CDR3 runs to 14 residues. Trimming pared 6 bases from V and 6 bases from J, leaving 12 bases between. The CDR3 nucleotides read TGTGCCAGCAGCTTGACAGAGGCTAATTCACCCCTCCACTTT. Amino acid sequence: CASSLTEANSPLHF.

At least ten counts were recorded for this clonotype. V gene TRBV12-3 or TRBV12-4 combines with J gene TRBJ1-1; 7 positions match TRBD1. With V trimmed by 6 bases and J by 1 base, 11 bases remained unmatched. This CDR3 spans 16 amino acids. The CDR3 DNA is TGTGCCAGCAGACCAACCCGACAGGGCACGAACACTGAAGCTTTCTTT. The encoded protein is CASRPTRQGTNTEAFF.

This clonotype was picked up many times. The gene calls are TRBV7-9 and TRBJ2-7, with 9 bases fitting TRBD2. V lost 1 base to trimming and J lost 9 bases; unmatched junction nucleotides: 7. Germline V gene sequence: CDR1 SEHNR, CDR2 FQNEAQ (reference sequence). The CDR3 runs 14 residues. CDR3 sequence (DNA): TGTGCCAGCAGCTTAGGACTAGCGGACCTGGGGCAGTACTTC. It encodes CASSLGLADLGQYF.

In this sample, this clonotype turned up many times. The chain combines TRBV19 with TRBJ1-5, with TRBD1 as a possible D gene (5 bases). Germline V gives CDR1 LNHDA, CDR2 SQIVND (reference sequence). The length of the CDR3 is 17 residues. V lost 3 bases and J 6 bases, leaving 21 bases between the germline ends. In DNA form, the CDR3 reads TGTGCCAGTAGTATGACCGGGGCACAAGGGCCGGCTCAGCCCCAGCATTTT. The encoded protein is CASSMTGAQGPAQPQHF. Variable domain in full (rest from reference TRBV19 and TRBJ1-5): DGGITQSPKYLFRKEGQNVTLSCEQNLNHDAMYWYRQDPGQGLRLIYYSQIVNDFQKGDIAEGYSVSREKKESFPLTVTSAQKNPTAFYLCASSMTGAQGPAQPQHFGDGTRLSIL.

The chain carries TRBV19 and TRBJ2-3; no clear D. Trimming pared 7 bases from V and 2 bases from J, leaving 16 bases between. This CDR3 is 15 amino acids long. Germline V gives CDR1 LNHDA, CDR2 SQIVND (reference sequence). The CDR3 protein is CASISRGGNTDTQYF. DNA for the CDR3: TGTGCCAGTATTTCCAGAGGCGGAAACACAGATACGCAGTATTTT.

To note about this clonotype: With a much larger clone just one base away, this may be a read error. This is likely a read error, given that the CDR3 carries no conserved phenylalanine or tryptophan at its end. V and J are TRBV28 and TRBJ1-6; D gene ambiguous. CDR3 size: 14 residues. Between the trimmed V and J ends, which lost 7 bases and 1 base, there was a span of 8 bases. Germline values: CDR1 MDHEN, CDR2 SYDVKM. CDR3 protein: CASNTRSYNSPLHL. The CDR3 bases are TGTGCCAGCAACACACGGTCCTATAATTCACCCCTCCACCTT.

The chain carries TRBV2 and TRBJ1-1; D gene ambiguous. CDR3 length equals 14 residues. Germline CDR1 is SNHLY and CDR2 is FYNNEI. V lost 6 bases to trimming and J lost 2 bases, with 13 bases between them. This CDR3 is CASSALGGNTEAFF. The CDR3 nucleotides are TGTGCCAGCAGCGCTTTGGGAGGTAACACTGAAGCTTTCTTT.

The rearrangement links TRBV2 to TRBJ2-3; D remains unclear. Trimming shortened V by 6 bases and J by 2 bases, and 15 bases separated the two germline ends. Germline V lookup: CDR1 SNHLY, CDR2 FYNNEI. The CDR3 runs to 15 residues. The CDR3 region has the DNA TGTGCCAGCAGACCCTCCTTAAGGGACACAGATACGCAGTATTTT. Its translation: CASRPSLRDTDTQYF.

This clonotype was seen at least ten times. This chain uses TRBV5-1 with TRBJ1-1; no clear D gene. V lost 4 bases and J lost 0, with 16 bases in between. The CDR3 sequence is 16 residues long. Germline V gene lookup returns CDR1 SGHRS and CDR2 YFSETQ. The CDR3 region is CASSQWTGLLNTEAFF. The CDR3 bases are TGCGCCAGCAGCCAATGGACTGGACTCTTGAACACTGAAGCTTTCTTT.

On this clonotype itself: With a much larger clone just one base away, this may be a read error. The chain is built from TRBV25-1 and TRBJ2-7; 7 bases are shared with TRBD1. Germline V lookup: CDR1 MGHDK, CDR2 SYGVNS. CDR3 length: 15 amino acids. V was clipped by 6 bases and J by 7 bases; unmatched bases: 15. The CDR3 DNA is TGTGCCAGCAGCCTGCGGAACAGGGGTTCGGATGAGCAGTACTTC. Protein product: CASSLRNRGSDEQYF.

The J gene is TRBJ1-1, the V gene TRBV6-5; 7 bases line up with TRBD1. V was pared by 2 bases and J by 6 bases, with 6 bases of the junction left unmatched. Germline CDR1 MNHEY, CDR2 SVGAGI. This CDR3 has 14 residues. In DNA, the CDR3 is TGTGCCAGCAGTTACCGTCGGGACAGACCTGAAGCTTTCTTT. It yields the protein CASSYRRDRPEAFF.

The V and J genes are TRBV15 and TRBJ2-3; D is unresolved. There are 13 residues in the CDR3. Germline values: CDR1 LNHNV, CDR2 YYDKDF (reference sequence). V was shortened by 3 bases and J by 4 bases, with 8 bases between the two germline ends. The CDR3 region is CATSRDQADTQYF. CDR3 nucleotide sequence: TGTGCCACCAGCAGGGACCAGGCAGATACGCAGTATTTT.

A remark on this clonotype: It may be a read error: a sequence one base away is much more abundant. The CDR3 is CASSLRGLGDEKPFF. CDR3 coding DNA: TGTGCCAGCAGTTTAAGGGGTTTAGGGGATGAAAAACCGTTTTTT. This chain links TRBV10-1 with TRBJ1-4, with D possibly being TRBD1 (5 bases). CDR1 and CDR2 from the germline V gene are WNHNN and SYGVQD (reference sequence). The CDR3 is 15 amino acids.

The rearrangement uses TRBV20-1 and TRBJ2-5; TRBD2 matches 7 bases. V lost 6 bases to trimming and J lost 2 bases; unmatched junction nucleotides: 6. Germline CDR1 and CDR2: DFQATT and SNEGSKA (reference sequence). This CDR3 has 13 residues. CDR3 region: CSAPGGGQETQYF. CDR3 DNA: TGCAGTGCCCCGGGGGGAGGGCAAGAGACCCAGTACTTC.

The chain recombines TRBV19 with TRBJ2-7, with 7 bases that match TRBD2. CDR1 and CDR2 from the germline V gene are LNHDA and SQIVND (reference sequence). The CDR3 contains 13 residues. J gave up 6 bases and V 8 bases, and 10 bases lay outside the gene matches. The CDR3 DNA follows: TGTGCCAGTCGGTGGCCAACGGGGGGCGAGCAGTACTTC. As protein: CASRWPTGGEQYF.

The sample holds many counts of this clonotype. CDR3 sequence reads: CSATEGTGTSNQPQHF. Here the CDR3 DNA reads TGCAGTGCTACGGAGGGGACAGGGACTAGCAATCAGCCCCAGCATTTT. The chain is built from TRBV20-1 and TRBJ1-5, with TRBD1 matching over 9 bases. The CDR3 length is 16 residues. V was clipped by 4 bases and J by 0 bases; unmatched bases: 7. The germline V gene has CDR1 DFQATT and CDR2 SNEGSKA (reference sequence).

This clonotype was observed a few times. This chain links TRBV29-1 with TRBJ1-2; D perhaps matches TRBD1 (5 bases). V lost 7 bases to trimming and J lost 3 bases, with 15 bases between them. The CDR3 length is 13 residues. CDR1 and CDR2 (germline): SQVTM, ANQGSEA. CDR3 DNA: TGCAGCGCTGGGACGGAATCTTACTATGGCTACACCTTC. Its protein product is CSAGTESYYGYTF.

This chain uses TRBV20-1 with TRBJ2-1, with TRBD2 as a possible D gene (5 bases). Trimming pared 4 bases from V and 0 bases from J, leaving 10 bases between. Germline CDR1 is DFQATT and CDR2 is SNEGSKA (reference sequence). This CDR3 comprises 14 residues. The CDR3 sequence is CSAKFSGSYNEQFF. The CDR3 bases are TGCAGTGCTAAGTTCAGCGGCTCCTACAATGAGCAGTTCTTC.